The T cell receptor (beta chain) under discussion was sequenced for a study of blood T cell repertoires in COVID-19. Study as a whole: Samples taken during acute and convalescent COVID-19 were collected in the United States, Italy and Spain. The analysed material was cDNA or gDNA that came from T cells, B-cell-depleted T cells, or PBMCs.

In the source study's methods: Reference gene primer amplification in the assay estimated nucleated cell counts. TCRdb's copy holds only in-frame clones and misses some; the assay was immunoSEQ multiplex PCR. V and J calls and clone size are copied from that table; D and trimming were computed from the DNA. This sample has 130,000 to 150,000 clones, with more than 80% found just once. Sequencing was carried out using peripheral blood. The sequence was collected from a human donor in a cohort sampled during active COVID-19.

The CDR3 DNA reads TGTGCCAGCAGCCGACCGGGTGGGGAGACCCAGTACTTC. This encodes CASSRPGGETQYF. The chain carries TRBV9 and TRBJ2-5, with D uncertain. Trimming stripped 4 bases from V and 5 bases from J, with 12 bases between. CDR1 and CDR2 from the germline V gene are SGDLS and YYNGEE. The CDR3 is 13 residues long.